This T cell receptor (beta chain) was retrieved from a study of CXCR3-negative and CXCR3-positive naive CD8 T cells. Study-wide context: Sequencing yielded about 150 million TRB reads, roughly 1.5 +/- 0.3 million per library.

Naive CD8+ T cells showed a CD45RO-CCR7+CD27+CD95- phenotype. The CDR3 length is 14 residues. The germline V gene encodes CDR1 SGHRS and CDR2 YFSETQ. The study made its TRB cDNA libraries by 5' RACE, adding UMI labels. TCRdb re-analyzed the 5' RACE reads; it lists each CDR3 protein once, without DNA. There are under 90,000 distinct CDR3 sequences in the sample, with 0.62% held by the top ten. Of note for this clonotype: What it binds is unknown.

Whole-study results and caveats: Memory CD8+ T cell repertoires were far less diverse than both naive subsets. Comparison of naive cells showed more hydrophobic TRB CDR3s in CXCR3-positive than in CXCR3-negative naive cells.

The sample was naive CXCR3+ CD8+ T cells from blood. Stated subset: CD45RO-CCR7+CD27+CD95- naive CD8+ T cells expressing CXCR3 (TNR3+). The receptor was derived from a human donor in good health. Some clones in this sample may be carry-over from other donors' samples. The chain carries TRBV5-1 and TRBJ1-2. The CDR3 spells CASKLLDGHYGYTF.